A few counts support the clone carrying this TCR beta chain. This specimen comes from a study of shared clonotypes between healthy human individuals. About the research overall: Three plates each covered CD4 naive and memory; CD8 naive two, CD8 memory one.

The ends were cut back, 10 bases at V and 0 bases at J, with 13 bases in the middle. The CDR3 covers 15 residues. The germline V gene has CDR1 MNHEY and CDR2 SMNVEV (reference sequence). When replicate PCRs were run on sorted subsets, they used about 220 ng DNA, 30,000 to 35,000 T cell genomes. Generated by immunoSEQ multiplex PCR, the TCRdb table keeps only in-frame clones and is missing some. The data contain approximately 320,000 clones, roughly 84% of them seen just once; the ten biggest clones take up 15% to 20%. Source material: memory CD8+ T cells sorted from blood. The subset here: CD45RO+ cells pooled with CCR7-negative TemRA cells. The chain joins TRBV27 to TRBJ1-6, with a weak D call TRBD1 (6 bases). The TCR originated in a man aged 18 to 30 in good health. CDR3 region: CATGWGPSYNSPLHF. Here the CDR3 DNA reads TGTGCCACTGGTTGGGGGCCCTCCTATAATTCACCCCTCCACTTT.